Below, 30 T cell receptor beta chains from the same sample are listed, as sequenced in a study of T cell changes during pregnancy in multiple sclerosis (dated by TCRdb to 2018 to 2020). Libraries were constructed by the immunoSEQ multiplex PCR assay. Imported from immuneACCESS, the table was reduced by TCRdb to in-frame sequences with V and J called. These copies leave out some clones; in studies compared against another copy, an unresolved V gene accounts for under half, and the cause of the remainder is not known. The sample has tens of thousands of clones on record, about nine tenths of them singletons. The ten largest clones represent around 2.8% of the sample. The sample in question was peripheral blood, obtained in the second trimester of pregnancy. All receptors derive from a female donor in good health, enrolled as a control in a pregnancy study.

The chain links TRBV29-1 to TRBJ1-5; 11 bases fit TRBD1. CDR3 length: 14 amino acids. Germline V lookup: CDR1 SQVTM, CDR2 ANQGSEA. V lost 6 bases to trimming and J lost 5 bases; unmatched junction nucleotides: 6. The CDR3 loop reads CSVPGQGADQPQHF. The CDR3 region has the DNA TGCAGCGTCCCCGGACAGGGGGCAGATCAGCCCCAGCATTTT.

V and J are TRBV7-9 and TRBJ1-1; 7 bases are shared with TRBD1. The V and J ends lost 5 bases and 0 bases, in that order; junction bases with no gene match: 6. The length of the CDR3 is 15 residues. The germline gives CDR1 SEHNR, CDR2 FQNEAQ (reference sequence). CDR3: CASSLRTGVNTEAFF. As DNA, the CDR3 is TGTGCCAGCAGCCTAAGGACAGGCGTGAACACTGAAGCTTTCTTT.

This chain uses TRBV4-1 with TRBJ2-5; weak D call: TRBD2 (6 bases). V dropped 4 bases and J dropped 4 bases, with 10 bases sitting between them. Germline V gene sequence: CDR1 MGHRA, CDR2 YSYEKL. The CDR3 runs 13 residues. CDR3 protein: CASSPRRGETQYF. CDR3 nucleotide sequence: TGCGCCAGCAGCCCGCGGCGGGGAGAGACCCAGTACTTC.

The chain carries TRBV7-9 and TRBJ1-2; 7 bases align to TRBD1. The CDR3 is made up of 14 amino acids. V dropped 2 bases and J dropped 4; count of bases not matched to a gene: 4. Per germline, CDR1 SEHNR and CDR2 FQNEAQ (reference sequence). Here the CDR3 DNA reads TGTGCCAGCAGCTTAACCGACAGGGTCTATGGCTACACCTTC. Protein: CASSLTDRVYGYTF.

This clone occurred a few times. The J gene is TRBJ1-5, the V gene TRBV19; no clear D gene. The CDR3 spans 13 residues. Trimming removed 4 bases at V and 5 bases at J, with 9 bases between. Looked up from germline, CDR1 is LNHDA and CDR2 is SQIVND (reference sequence). The CDR3 is CASSTQRDQPQHF. For the CDR3, the DNA is TGTGCCAGTAGTACACAGCGGGATCAGCCCCAGCATTTT.

In its sample, this clone was seen once. This chain joins TRBV28 and TRBJ1-3; D gene unclear. Germline V lookup: CDR1 MDHEN, CDR2 SYDVKM. This CDR3 is built from 16 residues. V shed 3 bases and J shed 2 bases, with 14 bases lying between them. CDR3 in DNA: TGTGCCAGCAGTTTCAACGGGAATGGGCCTGGAAACACCATATATTTT. This gives the protein CASSFNGNGPGNTIYF.

The chain is built from TRBV13 and TRBJ2-7, with D hard to call. CDR3 length: 15 residues. Germline CDR1 reads PRHDT; CDR2 reads FYEKMQ (reference sequence). The V and J ends lost 5 bases and 4 bases respectively, with 18 bases between them. In nucleotides, the CDR3 is TGTGCCAGCAGCGGAGTTTTCAGTGCCGGGTACGAGCAGTACTTC. Amino acids: CASSGVFSAGYEQYF.

This chain connects TRBV2 to TRBJ2-1, with TRBD2 identical over 8 bases. This CDR3 spans 16 amino acids. The ends lost 4 bases at V and 5 bases at J; junction bases unmatched: 10. Germline assignment: CDR1 SNHLY and CDR2 FYNNEI. The CDR3 region has the DNA TGTGCCAGCAGTGGTTCGGGGGGGGCCCCCAACAATGAGCAGTTCTTC. Protein product: CASSGSGGAPNNEQFF.

The chain links TRBV29-1 to TRBJ2-1, with 9 bases aligning to TRBD2. V lost 7 bases and J lost 9; bases outside the gene matches: 10. The CDR3 extends over 13 amino acids. In germline, CDR1 is SQVTM, CDR2 ANQGSEA. The CDR3 reads CSAVKAGGGEQFF. CDR3 nucleotides: TGCAGCGCCGTCAAAGCGGGGGGTGGTGAGCAGTTCTTC.

This rearrangement joins TRBV7-2 to TRBJ2-2; 7 bases are shared with TRBD1. The CDR3 is made up of 15 amino acids. V shed 6 bases and J 0 bases; nucleotides not matched to a gene: 4. In germline, CDR1 is SGHTA, CDR2 FQGNSA. The CDR3 protein is CASSQQGPNTGELFF. As DNA, the CDR3 is TGTGCCAGCAGTCAACAGGGGCCGAACACCGGGGAGCTGTTTTTT. Full variable domain (outside the CDR3, taken from reference TRBV7-2 and TRBJ2-2): GAGVSQSPSNKVTEKGKDVELRCDPISGHTALYWYRQSLGQGLEFLIYFQGNSAPDKSGLPSDRFSAERTGGSVSTLTIQRTQQEDSAVYLCASSQQGPNTGELFFGEGSRLTVL.

The V call is TRBV28, the J call TRBJ2-7, with D perhaps TRBD2 (5 bases). The germline CDR1 and CDR2 sequences are MDHEN and SYDVKM. This CDR3 contains 15 residues. V was clipped by 4 bases and J by 2 bases, with 15 bases between them. The CDR3 sequence: CASSSPGFRTYEQYF. CDR3 DNA: TGTGCCAGCAGTTCCCCGGGGTTTAGAACCTACGAGCAGTACTTC.

The chain couples TRBV6-4 to TRBJ2-1; 9 positions match TRBD2. Germline-derived CDR1 and CDR2 are MRHNA and SNTAGT. This CDR3 has 14 residues. V gave up 2 bases and J gave up 7 bases; unmatched junction bases: 3. The CDR3 here is CASSDAAGGNEQFF. The CDR3 region has the DNA TGTGCCAGCAGTGACGCAGCGGGGGGTAATGAGCAGTTCTTC.

The gene calls are TRBV27 and TRBJ2-1; 9 bases fit TRBD1. This CDR3 comprises 15 residues. The V gene end was trimmed by 4 bases and the J gene end by 4 bases; junction bases not matched to a gene: 5. CDR1 MNHEY and CDR2 SMNVEV come from the germline V gene (reference sequence). The CDR3 coding sequence is TGTGCCAGCAGTTGGGGGACAGGGTCATACAATGAGCAGTTCTTC. Protein: CASSWGTGSYNEQFF.

The chain links TRBV27 to TRBJ2-7, with D possibly TRBD1 on 5 matching bases. This CDR3 region has 13 residues. From germline, CDR1 is MNHEY and CDR2 SMNVEV (reference sequence). V shed 3 bases and J shed 2 bases, with 8 bases lying between them. In DNA form, the CDR3 reads TGTGCCAGCAGTTTGGGGCCAACCTACGAGCAGTACTTC. Protein sequence: CASSLGPTYEQYF.

V usage is TRBV18 and J usage is TRBJ1-2; D is possibly TRBD1 (5 bases). The germline V and J ends were trimmed by 2 bases and 4 bases, with 11 bases remaining between them. The V gene's germline CDR1 is KGHSH and CDR2 LQKENI. The CDR3 has 14 residues. CDR3 in DNA: TGTGCCAGCTCACCATCCTCCGACAGCTATGGCTACACCTTC. Protein product: CASSPSSDSYGYTF. Complete variable domain (other parts from reference TRBV18 and TRBJ1-2): NAGVMQNPRHLVRRRGQEARLRCSPMKGHSHVYWYRQLPEEGLKFMVYLQKENIIDESGMPKERFSAEFPKEGPSILRIQQVVRGDSAAYFCASSPSSDSYGYTFGSGTRLTVV.

The rearrangement joins TRBV5-6 to TRBJ2-3; D possibly corresponds to TRBD1 (5 bases). The length of the CDR3 is 14 residues. Germline lookup yields CDR1 SGHDT and CDR2 YYEEEE. The ends were cut back, 1 base at V and 3 bases at J, with 9 bases in the middle. For the CDR3, the DNA is TGTGCCAGCAGCTTGACAGGACGGACAGATACGCAGTATTTT. Residues: CASSLTGRTDTQYF. The complete variable domain, with remaining parts taken from reference TRBV5-6 and TRBJ2-3, reads DAGVTQSPTHLIKTRGQQVTLRCSPKSGHDTVSWYQQALGQGPQFIFQYYEEEERQRGNFPDRFSGHQFPNYSSELNVNALLLGDSALYLCASSLTGRTDTQYFGPGTRLTVL.

This clone was seen once. V usage is TRBV19 and J usage is TRBJ2-2, with TRBD2 as a possible D gene (5 bases). The CDR3 loop spans 16 amino acids. V lost 1 base to trimming and J lost 5 bases, with 14 bases between them. Germline CDR1 is LNHDA and CDR2 is SQIVND (reference sequence). This CDR3 is CASSIVGLAGTGELFF. The CDR3 region has the DNA TGTGCCAGTAGTATAGTTGGGCTAGCTGGTACCGGGGAGCTGTTTTTT.

The chain employs TRBV14 and TRBJ2-5, with 7 bases aligning to TRBD2. V shed 1 base, J shed 5 bases, and the junction held 10 bases outside the gene matches. There are 16 residues in the CDR3. The germline V gene encodes CDR1 SGHDN and CDR2 FVKESK. CDR3: CASSQGLAGVVETQYF. The CDR3 DNA reads TGTGCCAGCAGCCAAGGTTTGGCGGGAGTGGTTGAGACCCAGTACTTC.

This chain links TRBV6-5 with TRBJ1-2; 8 bases are shared with TRBD1. The V and J ends lost 2 bases and 3 bases, in that order; junction bases with no gene match: 8. This CDR3 has 16 residues. Per the germline V gene, CDR1 is MNHEY and CDR2 is SVGAGI. CDR3 nucleotides: TGTGCCAGCAGTTACGGCAGGGGGCCCTCTTACTATGGCTACACCTTC. This sequence encodes CASSYGRGPSYYGYTF.

The rearrangement joins TRBV4-3 to TRBJ2-1; D remains ambiguous. The CDR3 runs to 17 residues. Germline values: CDR1 LGHNA, CDR2 YSLEER. Trimming cost V 1 base and J 4 bases, with 17 bases left between them. In DNA form, the CDR3 reads TGCGCCAGCAGCCAAGTGACGGTCCGCGGAAAATACAATGAGCAGTTCTTC. It encodes CASSQVTVRGKYNEQFF.

The DNA for the CDR3 is TGTGCCAGCAGCTTAGGGGCGGGGGCCAACTACGAGCAGTACTTC. Translation: CASSLGAGANYEQYF. This chain uses TRBV7-3 with TRBJ2-7; TRBD2 might be the D (7 bases). The CDR3 has 15 residues. V shed 2 bases and J shed 3 bases, with 14 bases lying between them. Germline V gene sequence: CDR1 SGHTA, CDR2 FQGTGA.

V usage is TRBV27 and J usage is TRBJ2-7, with TRBD2 matching over 9 bases. J was trimmed by 0 bases and V by 3 bases; bases with no gene match: 9. Germline-derived CDR1 and CDR2 are MNHEY and SMNVEV (reference sequence). The CDR3 runs 17 residues. CDR3 coding DNA: TGTGCCAGCAGTTTTCGGGCTAGCGGGGTCCCCTCCTACGAGCAGTACTTC. Translated, it gives CASSFRASGVPSYEQYF.

This clone was picked up a small number of times. V is TRBV4-1 and J is TRBJ2-3, with 9 bases that match TRBD1. CDR1 MGHRA and CDR2 YSYEKL come from the germline V gene. The CDR3 is made up of 15 amino acids. Losses at the gene ends were 1 base for V and 6 bases for J; bases not matched to a gene: 5. CDR3 sequence: CASSQAETGGDTQYF. The CDR3 nucleotides read TGCGCCAGCAGCCAAGCTGAGACAGGGGGGGATACGCAGTATTTT.

This clone was counted a single time. The V and J genes are TRBV28 and TRBJ2-7, with 7 positions matching TRBD1. The length of the CDR3 is 14 residues. The J segment lost 2 bases and the V segment lost 6 bases, leaving 7 bases of the junction unmatched. Germline assignment: CDR1 MDHEN and CDR2 SYDVKM. The DNA of the CDR3 is TGTGCCAGCAGAACACGGGACAGACCCTACGAGCAGTACTTC. Encoded protein: CASRTRDRPYEQYF.

J is TRBJ2-3 and V is TRBV7-3, with D perhaps TRBD1 (6 bases). Germline-derived CDR1 and CDR2 are SGHTA and FQGTGA. The CDR3 runs 16 residues. V gave up 3 bases and J gave up 0 bases, with 13 bases separating them. The CDR3 nucleotides are TGTGCCAGCAGCTTGGGGGCGGACTCAAGCACAGATACGCAGTATTTT. Its protein is CASSLGADSSTDTQYF.

The rearrangement links TRBV10-1 to TRBJ1-1; D ambiguous. CDR3 length: 14 amino acids. Per the germline V gene, CDR1 is WNHNN and CDR2 is SYGVQD (reference sequence). Trimming stripped 3 bases from V and 3 bases from J, with 11 bases between. The DNA of the CDR3 is TGCGCCAGCAGTGATAGCGACGGCTACACTGAAGCTTTCTTT. Encoded protein: CASSDSDGYTEAFF.

A single count supports this clone. This chain joins TRBV9 and TRBJ2-1, with D uncertain. Trimming took 4 bases from V and 2 from J, leaving 13 bases between them. Germline loops: CDR1 SGDLS, CDR2 YYNGEE. This CDR3 spans 15 amino acids. CDR3 bases: TGTGCCAGCAGCCCCCAGATGGTGGCCTACAATGAGCAGTTCTTC. Translation: CASSPQMVAYNEQFF.

A single count supports this clone. The genes are TRBV7-8 and TRBJ2-7, with a tentative D call TRBD2 (6 bases). The CDR3 runs to 15 residues. Germline V gene sequence: CDR1 SGHVS, CDR2 FQNEAQ. Trimming removed 5 bases at V and 0 bases at J, with 14 bases between. The DNA of the CDR3 is TGTGCCAGCAGCCCCCCCCGGGGGTTCTCCTACGAGCAGTACTTC. As protein: CASSPPRGFSYEQYF.

This clone was detected only once. The rearrangement links TRBV5-1 to TRBJ1-2; perhaps TRBD1 as D (6 bases). Per the germline V gene, CDR1 is SGHRS and CDR2 is YFSETQ. V was cut by 5 bases and J by 8 bases, with 19 bases left in between. This CDR3 has 14 amino acids. CDR3 residues: CASSFSTGGRGYTF. DNA for the CDR3: TGCGCCAGCAGTTTTTCGACAGGCGGTAGGGGCTACACCTTC.

The chain recombines TRBV2 with TRBJ2-5, with 11 bases that match TRBD2. In germline, CDR1 is SNHLY, CDR2 FYNNEI. V dropped 5 bases and J dropped 2; count of bases not matched to a gene: 1. CDR3 size: 14 residues. CDR3 amino acids: CASSRLAGQETQYF. The CDR3 coding sequence is TGTGCCAGCAGTCGACTAGCGGGGCAAGAGACCCAGTACTTC. Based on the CDR3 plus reference TRBV2 and TRBJ2-5, the full variable domain is EPEVTQTPSHQVTQMGQEVILRCVPISNHLYFYWYRQILGQKVEFLVSFYNNEISEKSEIFDDQFSVERPDGSNFTLKIRSTKLEDSAMYFCASSRLAGQETQYFGPGTRLLVL.